The clone carrying this T cell receptor beta chain was seen only a few times. The data are from a study of cytomegalovirus exposure and HLA in healthy donors. PCR amplification relied on 60 Vbeta primers (plus 13 Jbeta primers). Data came from immunoSEQ multiplex PCR; TCRdb stores just in-frame clones and leaves some out. The sample has around 190,000 clones, roughly four fifths seen once. Sequencing was performed on PBMCs. The source of this sequence is a woman aged 25 to 45 in good health and CMV-seropositive.

CDR3 DNA: TGTGCCAGCAGCCCCCTGGGGCTGGGTAGCAATCAGCCCCAGCATTTT. It is translated as CASSPLGLGSNQPQHF. V is TRBV5-8 and J is TRBJ1-5; perhaps TRBD1 as D (5 bases). Germline V gene lookup returns CDR1 SGHTS and CDR2 YDEGEE. The CDR3 loop spans 16 amino acids. Trimming cost V 4 bases and J 0 bases, with 14 bases left between them. Full variable domain (outside the CDR3, taken from reference TRBV5-8 and TRBJ1-5): EAGVTQSPTHLIKTRGQQATLRCSPISGHTSVYWYQQALGLGLQFLLWYDEGEERNRGNFPPRFSGRQFPNYSSELNVNALELEDSALYLCASSPLGLGSNQPQHFGDGTRLSIL.